A selection of T cell receptor beta chains follows, all from one sample in a study of CD8 T cells in Susac syndrome. TCRdb passed the immunoSEQ multiplex PCR reads through MiXCR, listing each CDR3 protein once. The sample records around 200,000 distinct CDR3 sequences, 95% being singletons. Material for sequencing was CD8+ T cells from PBMCs. The receptors here all came from a human donor with Susac syndrome. Each CDR3 is given with its conserved first and last residue. A D gene is named only where the DNA matches it firmly. Only some rows state a clone size, as once, few, many or a class for expanded clones.

D: -; size: -; V: TRBV11-2; J: TRBJ1-6; DNA: TGTGCCAGCAGCTTAGACGGGGGGAATTCACCCCTCCACTTT; CDR3: CASSLDGGNSPLHF
D: TRBD2; size: -; V: TRBV11-2; J: TRBJ2-7; DNA: TGTGCCAGCAGCTTAGATCAAGGGAGGGTCTACGAGCAGTACTTC; CDR3: CASSLDQGRVYEQYF
D: -; size: -; V: TRBV28; J: TRBJ2-7; DNA: TGTGCCAGCAGTCTAGTCGCAGATATCTCCTACGAGCAGTACTTC; CDR3: CASSLVADISYEQYF
D: -; size: -; V: TRBV4-1; J: TRBJ1-1; DNA: TGCGCCAGCAGCCCTACGACAGGAGCAACTGAAGCTTTCTTT; CDR3: CASSPTTGATEAFF
D: TRBD2; size: -; V: TRBV20-1; J: TRBJ2-1; DNA: TGCAGTGCTAGAGATTCGGCGGGACTAATGGATGAGCAGTTCTTC; CDR3: CSARDSAGLMDEQFF
D: -; size: -; V: TRBV24-1; J: TRBJ2-5; DNA: TGTGCCACCAGTGGGGGGGTTGGATATAAAGAGACCCAGTACTTC; CDR3: CATSGGVGYKETQYF
D: -; size: -; V: TRBV11-1; J: TRBJ2-1; DNA: TGTGCCAGCAGCGCCGACGGTGTGGGGACAATCAGCCATGAGCAGTTCTTC; CDR3: CASSADGVGTISHEQFF
D: TRBD2; size: -; V: TRBV27; J: TRBJ2-7; DNA: TGTGCCAGCAGTAAGGCTAGCGGGGGCCGATCGTACGAGCAGTACTTC; CDR3: CASSKASGGRSYEQYF
D: -; size: -; V: TRBV2; J: TRBJ2-7; DNA: TGTGCCAGCAGTGACAGGACAGAAAGTATAGTTGAGCAGTACTTC; CDR3: CASSDRTESIVEQYF
D: TRBD1; size: -; V: TRBV27; J: TRBJ1-2; DNA: TGTGCCAGCAGTGTCTACGGGACAGGGAATGACTATGGCTACACCTTC; CDR3: CASSVYGTGNDYGYTF
D: TRBD2; size: -; V: TRBV5-4; J: TRBJ2-5; DNA: TGTGCCAGCAGCTCCGGACTAGCGGGGGCCCAAAAGACCCAGTACTTC; CDR3: CASSSGLAGAQKTQYF
D: -; size: -; V: TRBV9; J: TRBJ2-7; DNA: TGTGCCAGCAGCGCTGGGGCCGGGATTGACGAGCAGTACTTC; CDR3: CASSAGAGIDEQYF
D: -; size: -; V: TRBV25-1; J: TRBJ2-2; DNA: TGTGCCAGCAGTGAATCGGGGGGCTCCGGGGAGCTGTTTTTT; CDR3: CASSESGGSGELFF
D: TRBD2; size: -; V: TRBV7-8; J: TRBJ2-6; DNA: TGTGCCAGCAGCTTCCCTTCCGGGACTAGCGGGGGGGCTGGGGCCAACGTCCTGACTTTC; CDR3: CASSFPSGTSGGAGANVLTF
D: -; size: -; V: TRBV7-9; J: TRBJ2-7; DNA: TGTGCCAGCAGCCCCGACAGCTACTACGAGCAGTACTTC; CDR3: CASSPDSYYEQYF
D: -; size: -; V: TRBV7-8; J: TRBJ2-5; DNA: TGTGCCAGCAACCCCCGGGGGGCCAGCGAGACCCAGTACTTC; CDR3: CASNPRGASETQYF
D: -; size: -; V: TRBV12-3/TRBV12-4; J: TRBJ1-1; DNA: TGTGCCAGCAGTACAGCGGCGAACACTGAAGCTTTCTTT; CDR3: CASSTAANTEAFF
D: -; size: -; V: TRBV4-1; J: TRBJ2-7; DNA: TGCGCCAGCAGCCACCAGACTAGTTACGAGCAGTACTTC; CDR3: CASSHQTSYEQYF
D: -; size: once; V: TRBV9; J: TRBJ2-3; DNA: TGTGCCAGCAGCGAGACCACAGATACGCAGTATTTT; CDR3: CASSETTDTQYF
D: -; size: -; V: TRBV15; J: TRBJ2-1; DNA: TGTGCCACCAGCAGAGCCTTTAACCCGGGAAATGAGCAGTTCTTC; CDR3: CATSRAFNPGNEQFF
D: -; size: -; V: TRBV11-2; J: TRBJ1-1; DNA: TGTGCCAGCAGCTTAGCCAGGGAAGCTTTCTTT; CDR3: CASSLAREAFF
D: -; size: -; V: TRBV30; J: TRBJ1-3; DNA: TGTGCCTGGAGTGTTGGGGGCTCTGGAAACACCATATATTTT; CDR3: CAWSVGGSGNTIYF
D: TRBD1; size: -; V: TRBV20-1; J: TRBJ2-3; DNA: TGCAGTGCTCTAAGGACAGGGGGAACAGATACGCAGTATTTT; CDR3: CSALRTGGTDTQYF
D: -; size: -; V: TRBV20-1; J: TRBJ2-3; DNA: TGCAGTGCTAGACCGGACATATTCACGCAGTATTTT; CDR3: CSARPDIFTQYF
D: TRBD2; size: -; V: TRBV5-6; J: TRBJ2-3; DNA: TGTGCCAGCAGCTTGACGGCGCGGGAGCACTCAGATACGCAGTATTTT; CDR3: CASSLTAREHSDTQYF
D: TRBD1; size: -; V: TRBV6-5; J: TRBJ1-1; DNA: TGTGCCAGCAGTGCCCACGGGACAGCCAACACTGAAGCTTTCTTT; CDR3: CASSAHGTANTEAFF
D: -; size: -; V: TRBV6-4; J: TRBJ2-1; DNA: TGTGCCAGCCAAGAGCAGTTCTTC; CDR3: CASQEQFF
D: TRBD2; size: -; V: TRBV3-1; J: TRBJ2-7; DNA: TGTGCCAGCAGCCACGGGACTAGCGGTACCTACGAGCAGTACTTC; CDR3: CASSHGTSGTYEQYF
D: TRBD2; size: -; V: TRBV5-4; J: TRBJ2-1; DNA: TGTGCCAGCAGCTTTTCCGGGACTAGCGGGTACAATGAGCAGTTCTTC; CDR3: CASSFSGTSGYNEQFF
D: -; size: -; V: TRBV18; J: TRBJ1-2; DNA: TGTGCCAGCTCACCAGGGGTGAACGGAAACTATGGCTACACCTTC; CDR3: CASSPGVNGNYGYTF
D: -; size: -; V: TRBV2; J: TRBJ1-5; DNA: TGTGCCAGCAGCGCCGGGACGGTACACAATCAGCCCCAGCATTTT; CDR3: CASSAGTVHNQPQHF
D: -; size: -; V: TRBV2; J: TRBJ2-7; DNA: TGTGCCAGCGGGGAAGGGAGACTCTCCTACGAGCAGTACTTC; CDR3: CASGEGRLSYEQYF
D: -; size: once; V: TRBV4-1; J: TRBJ2-7; DNA: TGCGCCAGCAGTTCCAGGACAGACGACTACGAGCAGTACTTC; CDR3: CASSSRTDDYEQYF
D: -; size: -; V: TRBV7-6; J: TRBJ2-6; DNA: TGTGCCAGCAGCTTAGAGATTAGTATCTATAGTGGCAACGTCCTGACTTTC; CDR3: CASSLEISIYSGNVLTF
D: TRBD2; size: once; V: TRBV7-8; J: TRBJ2-3; DNA: TGTGCCAGCAGCTTAGCACTAGCGGGAGGACAGCTTCCGGGGGATACGCAGTATTTT; CDR3: CASSLALAGGQLPGDTQYF
D: -; size: -; V: TRBV5-1; J: TRBJ1-1; DNA: TGCGCCAGCAGCTCACAGAAGGAAGCTTTCTTT; CDR3: CASSSQKEAFF
D: -; size: -; V: TRBV6-5; J: TRBJ2-5; DNA: TGTGCCAGCAGTTACTCGACTAAGGGTCTAAGGTACTTC; CDR3: CASSYSTKGLRYF
D: TRBD2; size: -; V: TRBV5-4; J: TRBJ2-2; DNA: TGTGCCAGCAGCATCGGGACTAGCGGGGGGCCCACCGGGGAGCTGTTTTTT; CDR3: CASSIGTSGGPTGELFF
D: -; size: -; V: TRBV25-1; J: TRBJ2-2; DNA: TGTGCCAGCAGTGAATATGTCGGGAGCCCGACGGGGAACACCGGGGAGCTGTTTTTT; CDR3: CASSEYVGSPTGNTGELFF
D: -; size: -; V: TRBV13; J: TRBJ1-1; DNA: TGTGCCAGCAGCTTAGCTCCGAAGAACACTGAAGCTTTCTTT; CDR3: CASSLAPKNTEAFF
D: -; size: -; V: TRBV28; J: TRBJ1-2; DNA: TGTGCCAGCAGCCGGACCGAACCGCAGTATGGCTACACCTTC; CDR3: CASSRTEPQYGYTF
D: TRBD1; size: -; V: TRBV12-3/TRBV12-4; J: TRBJ1-5; DNA: TGTGCCAGCACCGAAGACAGGGGTCAGCCCCAGCATTTT; CDR3: CASTEDRGQPQHF
D: -; size: -; V: TRBV5-6; J: TRBJ2-2; DNA: TGTGCCAGCAGCTTTCGGACGGCGTCGAACACCGGGGAGCTGTTTTTT; CDR3: CASSFRTASNTGELFF
D: TRBD1; size: -; V: TRBV20-1; J: TRBJ1-1; DNA: TGCAGTGCTAGGAGACAGGGCGGGATCACTGAAGCTTTCTTT; CDR3: CSARRQGGITEAFF
D: -; size: -; V: TRBV6-6; J: TRBJ2-1; DNA: TGTGCCAGCAGTTACTCGTTTCTTAGCGACAATGAGCAGTTCTTC; CDR3: CASSYSFLSDNEQFF
D: -; size: -; V: TRBV29-1; J: TRBJ1-1; DNA: TGCAGCGCCGGGGAGACCGGCACTGAAGCTTTCTTT; CDR3: CSAGETGTEAFF
D: TRBD1; size: -; V: TRBV7-8; J: TRBJ2-2; DNA: TGTGCCAGCACCCGCAGACAGGGGGTAGCCGGGGAGCTGTTTTTT; CDR3: CASTRRQGVAGELFF
D: TRBD1; size: -; V: TRBV5-6; J: TRBJ2-3; DNA: TGTGCCAGCGGACCGACAGGGTTGGGCGCAGATACGCAGTATTTT; CDR3: CASGPTGLGADTQYF
D: -; size: -; V: TRBV9; J: TRBJ1-3; DNA: TGTGCCAGCAGCCCACGGACAGTAGAAAACACCATATATTTT; CDR3: CASSPRTVENTIYF
D: TRBD1; size: -; V: TRBV13; J: TRBJ1-2; DNA: TGTGCCAGCAGCTTGGACAGGGAGGTTGCTGGCTACACCTTC; CDR3: CASSLDREVAGYTF